The 30 T cell receptor beta chains below were found in one sample sequenced in a study of T-cell reconstitution after alpha-beta-depleted transplantation in children. The authors prepared the TCRbeta library with unique molecular identifiers. TCRdb fed the PCR reads into MiXCR, producing one record per CDR3 protein. The data contain approximately 240,000 distinct CDR3 sequences, around 9.5% of them singletons. Material: PBMCs from the stem cell graft donor, obtained from the stem cell graft. All receptors come from a human donor who donated a stem cell graft to a child with acute lymphoblastic leukemia.

J is TRBJ1-2 and V is TRBV24-1; D not resolved. Germline V gene sequence: CDR1 KGHDR, CDR2 SFDVKD. This CDR3 is 13 amino acids long. V was cut by 2 bases and J by 4 bases, with 7 bases left in between. CDR3 nucleotides: TGTGCCACCAGTGATTCGGGATTCTATGGCTACACCTTC. This gives the protein CATSDSGFYGYTF.

There are a few counts of this clonotype. V and J are TRBV30 and TRBJ2-5, with 9 bases matching TRBD2. V shed 0 bases, J shed 5 bases, and the junction held 1 base outside the gene matches. Germline lookup yields CDR1 GTSNPN and CDR2 SVGIG (reference sequence). This CDR3 is built from 13 residues. CDR3 amino acids: CAWSVGLAETQYF. CDR3 DNA sequence: TGTGCCTGGAGTGTCGGACTAGCGGAGACCCAGTACTTC.

This clonotype showed up just a few times. V usage is TRBV29-1 and J usage is TRBJ1-2; 7 bases are a match to TRBD1. This CDR3 region has 15 residues. The trim removed 3 bases at V and 4 bases at J, leaving 11 bases unmatched. Germline assignment: CDR1 SQVTM and CDR2 ANQGSEA. The CDR3 is CSVEGLTGIGYGYTF. CDR3 DNA: TGCAGCGTTGAGGGTCTGACAGGGATAGGCTATGGCTACACCTTC.

This chain connects TRBV5-1 to TRBJ1-2; a weak D match, TRBD1 (6 bases). CDR3 size: 15 residues. Deletions cut 5 bases from V and 3 bases from J, with 17 bases between. In germline, CDR1 is SGHRS, CDR2 YFSETQ. The chain's CDR3 is CASSSPGGQDYGYTF. CDR3 sequence (DNA): TGCGCCAGCAGTTCTCCCGGGGGGCAAGACTATGGCTACACCTTC.

The rearrangement joins TRBV12-3 or TRBV12-4 to TRBJ2-6, with TRBD1 as a possible D gene (6 bases). The CDR3 has 17 amino acids. V was clipped by 5 bases and J by 1 base, with 15 bases between them. CDR3 sequence: CASSPYIQGSGANVLTF. In DNA, the CDR3 is TGTGCCAGCAGTCCTTATATACAGGGATCTGGGGCCAACGTCCTGACTTTC.

Ten or more counts support this clonotype. The rearrangement uses TRBV12-3 or TRBV12-4 and TRBJ1-3; the D gene is possibly TRBD1 (5 bases). CDR3 length equals 16 residues. Trimming removed 2 bases at V and 0 bases at J, with 11 bases between. This CDR3 is CASSLRGDSSGNTIYF. CDR3 coding DNA: TGTGCCAGCAGTTTAAGGGGAGATTCCTCTGGAAACACCATATATTTT.

The V and J genes are TRBV24-1 and TRBJ1-1; tentative D call: TRBD1 (6 bases). Germline V CDR1 and CDR2: KGHDR, SFDVKD. The CDR3 loop spans 16 amino acids. Trimming left V 2 bases short and J 0 bases short, with 12 bases between. CDR3 sequence: CATSDSHHRVNTEAFF. The CDR3 DNA reads TGTGCCACCAGTGATTCCCACCACAGGGTGAACACTGAAGCTTTCTTT.

This clonotype was recorded at least ten times. J is TRBJ2-3 and V is TRBV5-1; D is uncertain. The V and J ends lost 5 bases and 4 bases respectively, with 17 bases between them. This CDR3 spans 15 amino acids. Germline lookup yields CDR1 SGHRS and CDR2 YFSETQ. The CDR3 coding sequence is TGCGCCAGCAGTTTTAGCTCCTTGGGCGCAGATACGCAGTATTTT. As protein: CASSFSSLGADTQYF.

The V call is TRBV9, the J call TRBJ1-6; weak D call: TRBD1 (5 bases). CDR1 and CDR2 from the germline V gene are SGDLS and YYNGEE. The ends were cut back, 0 bases at V and 8 bases at J, with 12 bases in the middle. CDR3 length: 15 amino acids. The CDR3 loop reads CASSVGDRPDSPLHF. In DNA form, the CDR3 reads TGTGCCAGCAGCGTAGGGGACCGACCAGATTCACCCCTCCACTTT.

This clonotype came up a few times. V and J are TRBV6-4 and TRBJ1-6; a weak D match, TRBD1 (5 bases). The CDR3 sequence is 14 residues long. Trimming left V 5 bases short and J 8 bases short, with 13 bases between. Germline V gives CDR1 MRHNA, CDR2 SNTAGT. In nucleotides, the CDR3 is TGTGCCAGCAGTTCATGGGGGAAGGATTCACCCCTCCACTTT. Its translation: CASSSWGKDSPLHF.

By share, this clonotype ranks as medium-sized. The V call is TRBV20-1, the J call TRBJ2-7; D ambiguous. This CDR3 is built from 12 residues. V gave up 6 bases and J gave up 7 bases, with 16 bases separating them. Germline lookup yields CDR1 DFQATT and CDR2 SNEGSKA (reference sequence). The CDR3 is CSAPSESGEQYF. CDR3 nucleotides: TGCAGTGCACCCAGTGAGTCCGGGGAGCAGTACTTC.

The rearrangement uses TRBV5-5 and TRBJ2-3; D might be TRBD1 (6 bases). V lost 4 bases, J lost 1 base, and 13 bases lay in between. The CDR3 totals 15 residues. Germline loops: CDR1 SGHKS, CDR2 YYEKEE (reference sequence). DNA for the CDR3: TGTGCCAGCAGCCCTTGGACAGATCGCACAGATACGCAGTATTTT. Its translation: CASSPWTDRTDTQYF.

This clonotype came up many times. The chain couples TRBV7-9 to TRBJ2-1, with D possibly being TRBD1 (6 bases). This CDR3 is built from 13 residues. From germline, CDR1 is SEHNR and CDR2 FQNEAQ (reference sequence). V was shortened by 2 bases and J by 8 bases, with 10 bases between the two germline ends. The CDR3 protein is CASSLHTGHEQFF. The CDR3 bases are TGTGCCAGCAGCTTACATACAGGGCATGAGCAGTTCTTC.

The chain is built from TRBV20-1 and TRBJ2-3; TRBD1 agrees at 7 bases. The germline V gene encodes CDR1 DFQATT and CDR2 SNEGSKA (reference sequence). Trimming took 3 bases from V and 5 from J; bases not matched to a gene: 5. The CDR3 sequence is 13 residues long. CDR3: CSARDRPEDTQYF. The CDR3 DNA reads as TGCAGTGCTAGGGACAGGCCTGAAGATACGCAGTATTTT.

This clonotype was seen at least ten times. The chain carries TRBV11-2 and TRBJ2-5; D not certain. The CDR3 is 14 amino acids. V was cut by 1 base and J by 5 bases, with 11 bases left in between. Germline V gene data show CDR1 as SGHAT and CDR2 as FQNNGV. The CDR3 DNA follows: TGTGCCAGCAGCTTAGTAGTGGGGATGGAGACCCAGTACTTC. Protein sequence: CASSLVVGMETQYF. The full variable domain, in which reference TRBV11-2 and TRBJ2-5 provide the parts outside the CDR3, is EAGVAQSPRYKIIEKRQSVAFWCNPISGHATLYWYQQILGQGPKLLIQFQNNGVVDDSQLPKDRFSAERLKGVDSTLKIQPAKLEDSAVYLCASSLVVGMETQYFGPGTRLLVL.

The genes are TRBV20-1 and TRBJ1-1; D uncertain. Trimming stripped 5 bases from V and 2 bases from J, with 9 bases between. Germline V gene sequence: CDR1 DFQATT, CDR2 SNEGSKA (reference sequence). There are 12 residues in the CDR3. CDR3 protein: CSAAIENTEAFF. CDR3 bases: TGCAGTGCTGCCATCGAAAACACTGAAGCTTTCTTT.

The V call is TRBV9, the J call TRBJ2-3; D perhaps matches TRBD2 (5 bases). Deletions cut 0 bases from V and 0 bases from J, with 8 bases between. In germline, CDR1 is SGDLS, CDR2 YYNGEE. CDR3 length: 15 residues. The CDR3 is CASSVASPSTDTQYF. DNA for the CDR3: TGTGCCAGCAGCGTAGCTAGCCCGAGCACAGATACGCAGTATTTT. Drawing the rest from reference TRBV9 and TRBJ2-3, the complete variable domain is DSGVTQTPKHLITATGQRVTLRCSPRSGDLSVYWYQQSLDQGLQFLIQYYNGEERAKGNILERFSAQQFPDLHSELNLSSLELGDSALYFCASSVASPSTDTQYFGPGTRLTVL.

This clonotype was detected a few times. The chain uses TRBV12-3 or TRBV12-4 and TRBJ1-1; a possible D gene is TRBD1 (5 bases). V lost 6 bases to trimming and J lost 1 base, with 9 bases between them. The CDR3 covers 13 residues. CDR3: CASRRQPNTEAFF. In nucleotides, the CDR3 is TGTGCCAGCAGGCGACAGCCGAACACTGAAGCTTTCTTT.

This clonotype was found a few times. V is TRBV21-1 and J is TRBJ1-4; the listed D gene, TRBD1, was not tested against the DNA. TRBV21-1 is deemed a pseudogene. The CDR3 runs to 16 residues. Written as DNA, the CDR3 is TGTGCCAGCAGCAAAGAGGGGCGGAGTTTTAATGAAAAACTGTTTTTT. As protein: CASSKEGRSFNEKLFF.

This clonotype was seen a few times. This sequence joins TRBV27 and TRBJ2-7; the D gene is possibly TRBD1 (5 bases). Trimming pared 6 bases from V and 1 base from J, leaving 13 bases between. Per the germline V gene, CDR1 is MNHEY and CDR2 is SMNVEV (reference sequence). There are 14 residues in the CDR3. CDR3 nucleotides: TGTGCCAGCAGGAGACAGCCCGATTCCTACGAGCAGTACTTC. Its protein is CASRRQPDSYEQYF.

This clonotype was observed at least ten times. The rearrangement uses TRBV24-1 and TRBJ2-3; 12 nucleotides agree with TRBD1. Per the germline V gene, CDR1 is KGHDR and CDR2 is SFDVKD. With 7 bases clipped from V and 6 bases from J, the junction kept 10 bases outside the gene matches. The CDR3 totals 16 residues. The DNA for the CDR3 is TGTGCCACCAGCGGAACCGGGACAGGGGGCAGGGATACGCAGTATTTT. This gives the protein CATSGTGTGGRDTQYF.

This chain connects TRBV18 to TRBJ2-7; a weak D match, TRBD1 (5 bases). Germline values: CDR1 KGHSH, CDR2 LQKENI. The germline V and J ends were trimmed by 6 bases and 3 bases, with 15 bases remaining between them. The CDR3 length is 14 residues. The CDR3 loop reads CASSLAMTDYEQYF. CDR3 nucleotides: TGTGCCAGCTCTCTGGCCATGACAGACTACGAGCAGTACTTC.

This clonotype appeared many times. The chain links TRBV10-3 to TRBJ2-1; D uncertain. Between the trimmed V and J ends, which lost 3 bases and 8 bases, there was a span of 5 bases. This CDR3 region has 11 residues. Per germline, CDR1 ENHRY and CDR2 SYGVKD. The CDR3 here is CAISDDDEQFF. In nucleotides, the CDR3 is TGTGCCATCAGTGATGACGATGAGCAGTTCTTC.

The chain couples TRBV7-8 to TRBJ1-5; TRBD1 agrees at 8 bases. The CDR3 contains 16 residues. V shed 3 bases and J 7 bases; nucleotides not matched to a gene: 11. CDR1 is SGHVS, CDR2 FQNEAQ, per germline. CDR3 nucleotides: TGTGCCAGCAGCTTTTCCCCTACAGGGGGTGGCCAGCCCCAGCATTTT. Its protein product is CASSFSPTGGGQPQHF.

This clonotype was counted many times. The J gene is TRBJ1-1, the V gene TRBV9; D is unclear. Germline values: CDR1 SGDLS, CDR2 YYNGEE. Trimming removed 1 base at V and 2 bases at J, with 21 bases between. The CDR3 is 18 amino acids. Here the CDR3 DNA reads TGTGCCAGCAGCGTATCTATTCCAGGACTAACCTCTAACACTGAAGCTTTCTTT. Translated, it gives CASSVSIPGLTSNTEAFF. Looking up the rest from reference TRBV9 and TRBJ1-1 gives the full variable domain: DSGVTQTPKHLITATGQRVTLRCSPRSGDLSVYWYQQSLDQGLQFLIQYYNGEERAKGNILERFSAQQFPDLHSELNLSSLELGDSALYFCASSVSIPGLTSNTEAFFGQGTRLTVV.

Comment on this clonotype: A much larger clone differs by one base, so this may be a read error. This chain connects TRBV7-2 to TRBJ1-2; D may be TRBD1 (5 bases). CDR1 SGHTA and CDR2 FQGNSA come from the germline V gene. The CDR3 loop spans 12 amino acids. CDR3 sequence (DNA): TGTCCCAGCAGCCAGGGTCCGGGTGGCTACACCTTC. This translates into CPSSQGPGGYTF.

This clonotype was detected only a few times. The chain's CDR3 is CASSLGGDFEQFF. The CDR3 DNA sequence: TGCGCCAGCAGCTTGGGGGGGGATTTTGAGCAGTTCTTC. The chain recombines TRBV5-1 with TRBJ2-1; tentative D call: TRBD2 (6 bases). This CDR3 is built from 13 residues. Trimming took 0 bases from V and 9 from J, leaving 10 bases between them. From germline, CDR1 is SGHRS and CDR2 YFSETQ.

This clonotype was counted between two and nine times. The chain links TRBV15 to TRBJ2-7; 7 bases map to TRBD2. Germline V gives CDR1 LNHNV, CDR2 YYDKDF (reference sequence). The CDR3 extends over 14 amino acids. Germline trimming cut 5 bases from V and 6 bases from J; bases unmatched to any gene: 10. The CDR3 DNA follows: TGTGCCACCAGCCTCCCACTCGGCGGGAGCGAGCAGTACTTC. The encoded protein is CATSLPLGGSEQYF.

The chain joins TRBV3-1 to TRBJ2-2, with D possibly being TRBD2 (6 bases). The germline V gene encodes CDR1 LGHDT and CDR2 YNNKEL (reference sequence). This CDR3 is 12 amino acids long. The ends were cut back, 4 bases at V and 10 bases at J, with 10 bases in the middle. The CDR3 loop reads CASSLAAEELFF. CDR3 DNA sequence: TGTGCCAGCAGCCTAGCGGCCGAGGAGCTGTTTTTT. The entire variable domain, with the rest obtained from reference TRBV3-1 and TRBJ2-2, is as follows: DTAVSQTPKYLVTQMGNDKSIKCEQNLGHDTMYWYKQDSKKFLKIMFSYNNKELIINETVPNRFSPKSPDKAHLNLHINSLELGDSAVYFCASSLAAEELFFGEGSRLTVL.

The chain employs TRBV15 and TRBJ1-5; weak D call: TRBD1 (5 bases). V was cut by 8 bases and J by 2 bases, with 13 bases left in between. The CDR3 is made up of 14 amino acids. Germline lookup yields CDR1 LNHNV and CDR2 YYDKDF (reference sequence). The CDR3 DNA sequence: TGTGCCACCTCGACGGGGGAGGGCAATCAGCCCCAGCATTTT. Protein product: CATSTGEGNQPQHF.